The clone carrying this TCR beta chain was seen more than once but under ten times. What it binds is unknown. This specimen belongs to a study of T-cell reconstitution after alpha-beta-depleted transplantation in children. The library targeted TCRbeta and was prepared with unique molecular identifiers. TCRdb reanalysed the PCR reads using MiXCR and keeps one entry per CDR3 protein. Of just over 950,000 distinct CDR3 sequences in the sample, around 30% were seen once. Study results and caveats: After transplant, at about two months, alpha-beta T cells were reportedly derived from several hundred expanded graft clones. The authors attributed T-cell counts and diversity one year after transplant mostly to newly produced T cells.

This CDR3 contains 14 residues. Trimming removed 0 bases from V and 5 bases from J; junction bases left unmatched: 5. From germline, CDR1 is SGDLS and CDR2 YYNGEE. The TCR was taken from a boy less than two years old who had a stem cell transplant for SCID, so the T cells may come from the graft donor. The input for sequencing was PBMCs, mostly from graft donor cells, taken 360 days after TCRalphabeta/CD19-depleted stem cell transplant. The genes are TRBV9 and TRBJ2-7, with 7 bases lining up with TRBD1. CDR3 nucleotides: TGTGCCAGCAGCGTAGGCCCTGACAGGGACGAGCAGTACTTC. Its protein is CASSVGPDRDEQYF.